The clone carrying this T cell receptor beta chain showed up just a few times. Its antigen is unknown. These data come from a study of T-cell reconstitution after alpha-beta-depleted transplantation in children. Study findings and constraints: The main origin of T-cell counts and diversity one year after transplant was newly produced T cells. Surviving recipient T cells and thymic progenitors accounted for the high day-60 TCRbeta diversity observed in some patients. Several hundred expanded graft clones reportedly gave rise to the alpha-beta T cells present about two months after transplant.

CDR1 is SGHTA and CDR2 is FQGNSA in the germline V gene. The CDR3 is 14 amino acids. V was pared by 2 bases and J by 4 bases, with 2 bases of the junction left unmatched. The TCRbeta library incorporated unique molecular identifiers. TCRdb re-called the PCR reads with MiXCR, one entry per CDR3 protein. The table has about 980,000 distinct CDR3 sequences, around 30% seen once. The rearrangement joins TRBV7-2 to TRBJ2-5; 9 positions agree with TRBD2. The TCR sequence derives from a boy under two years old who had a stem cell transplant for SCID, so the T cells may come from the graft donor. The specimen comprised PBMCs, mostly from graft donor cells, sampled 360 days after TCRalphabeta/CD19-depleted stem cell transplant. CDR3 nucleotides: TGTGCCAGCAGCTTAACACTAGCGGGAGAGACCCAGTACTTC. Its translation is CASSLTLAGETQYF.